The clone carrying this TCR beta chain was counted a single time. Its antigen is not identified. This specimen comes from a study of cytomegalovirus exposure and HLA in healthy donors. Study in general: A prior analysis found some 110 million unique TCR beta sequences from 150 million to 200 million T cells.

General observations from the study: A later examination showed that TCR association rates differed by HLA locus, with DRB1 most and HLA-C fewest.

Primers for the PCR totalled 60 Vbeta and 13 Jbeta. Some clones are missing from TCRdb's copy, which holds only in-frame ones; the method was immunoSEQ multiplex PCR. The sample lists fewer than 250,000 clones, approximately 80% occurring once. The CDR3 length is 13 residues. With 6 bases removed from V and 3 bases from J, the gap between germline ends came to 12 bases. Germline loops: CDR1 SNHLY, CDR2 FYNNEI. Sequenced material: PBMCs. The chain links TRBV2 to TRBJ2-7, with D tentatively TRBD2 (6 bases). This clonotype was sampled from a man in his forties in good health and CMV-seronegative. CDR3 in amino acids: CASSPISGYEQYF. The DNA of the CDR3 is TGTGCCAGCAGCCCCATTAGCGGCTACGAGCAGTACTTC.